This is a list of T cell receptor beta chains from one sample in a study of T cells in Graves' hyperthyroidism and ophthalmopathy. TCRdb re-called the multiplex PCR reads with MiXCR, one entry per CDR3 protein. The sample has hundreds of thousands of distinct CDR3 sequences, over 12% seen once. Sequencing input: blood. The receptors derive from a woman between 40 and 50 years old with Graves' ophthalmopathy. Both conserved end residues are part of each CDR3. Each record gives: D gene, V gene, clone size, J gene, CDR3 protein, CDR3 DNA. A D gene is named only where the DNA matches it firmly. The size field is filled for only some rows; it gives once, few, many or a size class.

D gene: NA
V gene: TRBV5-1
clone size: many
J gene: TRBJ2-5
CDR3 protein: CASSRGGSGQETQYF
CDR3 DNA: TGCGCCAGCAGCCGCGGAGGTAGCGGCCAAGAGACCCAGTACTTC

D gene: NA
V gene: TRBV19
clone size: NA
J gene: TRBJ2-2
CDR3 protein: CASSIRTANTGELFF
CDR3 DNA: TGTGCCAGTAGTATCCGGACGGCGAACACCGGGGAGCTGTTTTTT

D gene: NA
V gene: TRBV6-5
clone size: many
J gene: TRBJ2-2
CDR3 protein: CASSYYTGGAGELFF
CDR3 DNA: TGTGCCAGCAGTTACTATACAGGGGGGGCCGGGGAGCTGTTTTTT

D gene: NA
V gene: TRBV13
clone size: many
J gene: TRBJ2-7
CDR3 protein: CASSSDTSEQYF
CDR3 DNA: TGTGCCAGCAGCTCAGACACCTCGGAGCAGTACTTC

D gene: TRBD1
V gene: TRBV6-1
clone size: few
J gene: TRBJ1-1
CDR3 protein: CASRSRGTGVGSTEAFF
CDR3 DNA: TGTGCCAGCAGGAGCAGGGGGACAGGGGTGGGGAGCACTGAAGCTTTCTTT

D gene: TRBD2
V gene: TRBV15
clone size: many
J gene: TRBJ2-7
CDR3 protein: CATSRGGLAGGPRYEQYF
CDR3 DNA: TGTGCCACCAGCAGAGGGGGACTAGCGGGAGGGCCTAGGTACGAGCAGTACTTC

D gene: NA
V gene: TRBV18
clone size: many
J gene: TRBJ2-2
CDR3 protein: CASSPSSRGRDTGELFF
CDR3 DNA: TGTGCCAGCTCACCAAGTAGCCGGGGACGGGACACCGGGGAGCTGTTTTTT

D gene: TRBD2
V gene: TRBV6-1
clone size: NA
J gene: TRBJ2-5
CDR3 protein: CASSRPLAGESETQYF
CDR3 DNA: TGTGCCAGCAGTCGGCCACTAGCGGGAGAGTCAGAGACCCAGTACTTC

D gene: NA
V gene: TRBV18
clone size: many
J gene: TRBJ1-1
CDR3 protein: CASSPQGGTTEAFF
CDR3 DNA: TGTGCCAGCAGTCCCCAGGGAGGGACCACTGAAGCTTTCTTT

D gene: NA
V gene: TRBV2
clone size: NA
J gene: TRBJ1-3
CDR3 protein: CASSETFGNTIYF
CDR3 DNA: TGTGCCAGCAGTGAAACCTTCGGAAACACCATATATTTT

D gene: TRBD1
V gene: TRBV20-1
clone size: many
J gene: TRBJ2-5
CDR3 protein: CSGGSGQGGGETQYF
CDR3 DNA: TGCAGTGGAGGATCCGGACAGGGCGGAGGGGAGACCCAGTACTTC

D gene: NA
V gene: TRBV29-1
clone size: many
J gene: TRBJ1-1
CDR3 protein: CSVGSDRSNTEAFF
CDR3 DNA: TGCAGCGTCGGTTCCGACAGATCGAACACTGAAGCTTTCTTT

D gene: NA
V gene: TRBV6-2/TRBV6-3
clone size: many
J gene: TRBJ2-7
CDR3 protein: CASSTTLFEQYF
CDR3 DNA: TGTGCCAGCAGTACGACCCTTTTCGAGCAGTACTTC

D gene: NA
V gene: TRBV20-1
clone size: few
J gene: TRBJ2-7
CDR3 protein: CSAREVRGAAYEQYF
CDR3 DNA: TGCAGTGCTAGGGAAGTTCGGGGCGCGGCTTACGAGCAGTACTTC

D gene: TRBD1
V gene: TRBV27
clone size: many
J gene: TRBJ1-5
CDR3 protein: CASKRQGFNQPQHF
CDR3 DNA: TGTGCCAGCAAACGACAGGGGTTCAATCAGCCCCAGCATTTT

D gene: NA
V gene: TRBV12-3/TRBV12-4
clone size: NA
J gene: TRBJ1-2
CDR3 protein: CASSKGGDSYGYTF
CDR3 DNA: TGTGCCAGCAGCAAAGGCGGGGATTCCTATGGCTACACCTTC

D gene: NA
V gene: TRBV6-5
clone size: few
J gene: TRBJ1-1
CDR3 protein: CASSYSWGLNTEAFF
CDR3 DNA: TGTGCCAGCAGTTACTCATGGGGGCTGAACACTGAAGCTTTCTTT

D gene: TRBD1
V gene: TRBV18
clone size: NA
J gene: TRBJ1-1
CDR3 protein: CASSRRDRLNTEAFF
CDR3 DNA: TGTGCCAGCTCACGACGGGACAGGCTGAACACTGAAGCTTTCTTT

D gene: NA
V gene: TRBV4-2
clone size: many
J gene: TRBJ1-4
CDR3 protein: CASSQEGTLGEKLFF
CDR3 DNA: TGTGCCAGCAGCCAAGAGGGGACATTGGGTGAAAAACTGTTTTTT

D gene: NA
V gene: TRBV7-9
clone size: many
J gene: TRBJ2-7
CDR3 protein: CASSAEGGYEQYF
CDR3 DNA: TGTGCCAGCAGCGCGGAGGGAGGCTACGAGCAGTACTTC

D gene: NA
V gene: TRBV7-9
clone size: many
J gene: TRBJ1-2
CDR3 protein: CASTERQGNYGYTF
CDR3 DNA: TGTGCCAGCACCGAAAGGCAGGGGAACTATGGCTACACCTTC

D gene: TRBD1
V gene: TRBV29-1
clone size: many
J gene: TRBJ2-4
CDR3 protein: CSVVGDRGSAIQYF
CDR3 DNA: TGCAGCGTTGTCGGGGACAGGGGGAGCGCCATTCAGTACTTC

D gene: NA
V gene: TRBV3-1
clone size: NA
J gene: TRBJ2-2
CDR3 protein: CASSQELALNTGELFF
CDR3 DNA: TGTGCCAGCAGCCAAGAGCTAGCATTGAACACCGGGGAGCTGTTTTTT

D gene: TRBD1
V gene: TRBV6-1
clone size: NA
J gene: TRBJ1-5
CDR3 protein: CASSQGVGRVSNQPQHF
CDR3 DNA: TGTGCCAGCAGTCAGGGGGTAGGACGAGTAAGCAATCAGCCCCAGCATTTT

D gene: NA
V gene: TRBV7-2
clone size: many
J gene: TRBJ2-5
CDR3 protein: CASSLGILGETQYF
CDR3 DNA: TGTGCCAGCAGCTTGGGAATTTTGGGGGAGACCCAGTACTTC

D gene: NA
V gene: TRBV28
clone size: many
J gene: TRBJ1-2
CDR3 protein: CASSSFSGANYGYTF
CDR3 DNA: TGTGCCAGCAGTTCCTTTTCCGGGGCTAACTATGGCTACACCTTC

D gene: TRBD2
V gene: TRBV7-9
clone size: many
J gene: TRBJ2-7
CDR3 protein: CASSTLKGLAVYEQYF
CDR3 DNA: TGTGCCAGCAGCACGCTAAAGGGACTAGCGGTCTACGAGCAGTACTTC

D gene: NA
V gene: TRBV12-5
clone size: NA
J gene: TRBJ1-5
CDR3 protein: CASGRDLRPQHF
CDR3 DNA: TGTGCTAGTGGTCGGGACCTACGGCCCCAGCATTTT